The 22 T cell receptor beta chains presented below share a single source sample, sequenced in a study of neoadjuvant nivolumab and ipilimumab in lung cancer. TCRdb keeps only in-frame clones here, not all; method: immunoSEQ multiplex PCR. The data show roughly 45,000 clones, about 89% seen once. The sequenced sample was blood, obtained before neoadjuvant nivolumab, alone or with ipilimumab. These receptors all come from an adult with non-small cell lung cancer. Some clones in this sample may be carry-over from other donors' samples.

The chain combines TRBV5-1 with TRBJ1-2; D is possibly TRBD1 (5 bases). The CDR3 runs 16 residues. Germline loops: CDR1 SGHRS, CDR2 YFSETQ. With 0 bases removed from V and 0 bases from J, the gap between germline ends came to 12 bases. CDR3 in amino acids: CASSLGDPGTNYGYTF. The CDR3 nucleotides are TGCGCCAGCAGCTTGGGTGACCCAGGGACTAACTATGGCTACACCTTC.

This chain joins TRBV5-4 and TRBJ2-7; TRBD1 might be the D (6 bases). The CDR3 is 12 amino acids. Trimming took off 1 base at V and 7 bases at J, with 9 bases between the two ends. The germline gives CDR1 SGHNT, CDR2 YYREEE (reference sequence). The CDR3 loop is CASSLRGTEQYF. CDR3 bases: TGTGCCAGCAGCTTGAGGGGGACGGAGCAGTACTTC.

This chain links TRBV30 with TRBJ2-5, with D perhaps being TRBD1 or TRBD2 (5 bases each). The CDR3 has 14 amino acids. The germline V gene has CDR1 GTSNPN and CDR2 SVGIG (reference sequence). V lost 3 bases and J 4 bases, leaving 15 bases between the germline ends. The DNA for the CDR3 is TGTGCCTGGAGGCCCCCGGGACCTCGAGAGACCCAGTACTTC. Its translation is CAWRPPGPRETQYF.

The chain joins TRBV25-1 to TRBJ2-7; no clear D gene. The CDR3 extends over 12 amino acids. The V and J ends lost 7 bases and 1 base respectively, with 8 bases between them. CDR1 MGHDK and CDR2 SYGVNS come from the germline V gene. CDR3 nucleotide sequence: TGTGCCAGCAAAGGAAGATCCTACGAGCAGTACTTC. It codes for CASKGRSYEQYF.

CDR3 sequence: CASSSQGAGNEKLFF. The CDR3 coding sequence is TGTGCCAGCAGTTCTCAGGGGGCGGGGAACGAAAAACTGTTTTTT. V gene TRBV6-5 combines with J gene TRBJ1-4; 8 nucleotides agree with TRBD1. The CDR3 is made up of 15 amino acids. Germline V gene data show CDR1 as MNHEY and CDR2 as SVGAGI. Trimming cost V 4 bases and J 8 bases; bases outside gene matches: 9.

The rearrangement joins TRBV4-1 to TRBJ2-3, with D perhaps assigned TRBD1 or TRBD2 (5 bases each). Between the trimmed V and J ends, which lost 3 bases and 0 bases, there was a span of 16 bases. The CDR3 totals 17 residues. Looked up from germline, CDR1 is MGHRA and CDR2 is YSYEKL. CDR3 coding DNA: TGCGCCAGCAGCCACAACCCGCAGGGAGCTAGCACAGATACGCAGTATTTT. Amino acid sequence: CASSHNPQGASTDTQYF.

The chain has TRBV2 and TRBJ2-7; 7 bases map to TRBD1. The CDR3 consists of 13 residues. V shed 7 bases, J shed 5 bases, and the junction held 8 bases outside the gene matches. Germline V gene data show CDR1 as SNHLY and CDR2 as FYNNEI. The CDR3 is CASKEQGFNEQYF. The CDR3 coding sequence is TGTGCCAGCAAAGAACAGGGGTTCAACGAGCAGTACTTC.

This chain uses TRBV10-3 with TRBJ2-7; perhaps TRBD1 as D (6 bases). CDR3 size: 13 residues. In germline, CDR1 is ENHRY, CDR2 SYGVKD. V was clipped by 4 bases and J by 3 bases, with 10 bases between them. The CDR3: CAISGTGNYEQYF. The CDR3 DNA is TGTGCCATCAGTGGTACAGGGAACTACGAGCAGTACTTC.

This clone was seen only a few times. CDR3 bases: TGTGCCAGCTCATCCGGGACTAGCGGGAGACCGGCCAATGAGCAGTTCTTC. Amino acids: CASSSGTSGRPANEQFF. The genes are TRBV18 and TRBJ2-1; 14 nucleotides match TRBD2. CDR1 KGHSH and CDR2 LQKENI come from the germline V gene. The V and J ends lost 5 bases and 6 bases, in that order; junction bases with no gene match: 9. The CDR3 runs 17 residues.

J is TRBJ2-7 and V is TRBV5-5; TRBD2 aligns across 7 bases. After removal of 0 bases from V and 0 bases from J, the junction contained 6 bases not matched to a gene. The germline gives CDR1 SGHKS, CDR2 YYEKEE (reference sequence). This CDR3 comprises 16 residues. CDR3 DNA sequence: TGTGCCAGCAGCTTGGCCGTGGGGGGGAGCTCCTACGAGCAGTACTTC. It codes for CASSLAVGGSSYEQYF.

This clone was detected only once. This chain uses TRBV10-2 with TRBJ2-7; tentative D call: TRBD2 (6 bases). The CDR3 spans 14 residues. Germline V lookup: CDR1 WSHSY, CDR2 SAAADI. V gave up 9 bases and J gave up 2 bases, with 17 bases separating them. Here the CDR3 reads CASNVGSGPYEQYF. The CDR3 bases are TGCGCCAGTAACGTGGGTAGCGGCCCCTACGAGCAGTACTTC.

The chain carries TRBV12-5 and TRBJ2-3, with 8 positions matching TRBD2. V lost 4 bases, J lost 3 bases, and 15 bases stayed unmatched. CDR3 length equals 18 residues. CDR1 is LGHNT, CDR2 FRNRAP, per germline. Here the CDR3 DNA reads TGTGCTAGTGGTTCCCAAGGGTGGCTAGCGGGCTTTACAGATACGCAGTATTTT. This gives the protein CASGSQGWLAGFTDTQYF.

The chain combines TRBV7-9 with TRBJ2-1; 8 bases are a match to TRBD2. The V segment lost 5 bases and the J segment 2 bases; nucleotides outside the gene matches: 5. Per germline, CDR1 SEHNR and CDR2 FQNEAQ (reference sequence). The CDR3 extends over 15 amino acids. CDR3 nucleotide sequence: TGTGCCAGCAGCATACTAGCGGCTGCCTACAATGAGCAGTTCTTC. Translation gives CASSILAAAYNEQFF.

The gene calls are TRBV6-6 and TRBJ1-3; a weak D match, TRBD1 (6 bases). Between the trimmed V and J ends, which lost 5 bases and 6 bases, there was a span of 14 bases. This CDR3 has 14 amino acids. Germline lookup yields CDR1 MNHNY and CDR2 SVGAGI (reference sequence). DNA of the CDR3: TGTGCCAGCAGTCGGGGGGGCGCAGAAAACACCATATATTTT. It yields the protein CASSRGGAENTIYF.

J is TRBJ1-1 and V is TRBV5-6; D gene uncertain. V was shortened by 4 bases and J by 4 bases, with 17 bases between the two germline ends. Germline values: CDR1 SGHDT, CDR2 YYEEEE. There are 15 residues in the CDR3. The CDR3 spells CASSPRLLASTEAFF. CDR3 nucleotides: TGTGCCAGCAGCCCAAGACTCTTGGCGAGCACTGAAGCTTTCTTT.

In DNA, the CDR3 is TGTGCCACCTGGACTAGCGGGAGTGACGAGCAGTACTTC. This sequence encodes CATWTSGSDEQYF. V and J are TRBV10-3 and TRBJ2-7; 13 nucleotides line up with TRBD2. The CDR3 loop spans 13 amino acids. Germline CDR1 and CDR2: ENHRY and SYGVKD. The J segment lost 5 bases and the V segment lost 10 bases, leaving 5 bases of the junction unmatched.

V usage is TRBV25-1 and J usage is TRBJ2-7, with D maybe TRBD2 (6 bases). The CDR3 is made up of 15 amino acids. V dropped 3 bases and J dropped 3 bases, with 15 bases sitting between them. Germline CDR1 reads MGHDK; CDR2 reads SYGVNS. CDR3 residues: CASSEEGVGRYEQYF. The CDR3 bases are TGTGCCAGCAGTGAGGAGGGTGTTGGGCGCTACGAGCAGTACTTC.

The CDR3 DNA follows: TGTGCTAGTGGACGACCCCCCCCCAACACCGGGGAGCTGTTTTTT. This gives the protein CASGRPPPNTGELFF. This rearrangement joins TRBV12-5 to TRBJ2-2, with unresolved D. The V and J ends lost 6 bases and 2 bases respectively, with 13 bases between them. Germline CDR1 is LGHNT and CDR2 is FRNRAP. CDR3 length: 15 residues.

The CDR3 coding sequence is TGCGCCAGCAGCTTGGCCGGGACAACCTATGGCTACACCTTC. This translates into CASSLAGTTYGYTF. The chain combines TRBV5-1 with TRBJ1-2; possible D gene TRBD1, 6 bases. The V end was cut by 0 bases, the J end by 4 bases, with 10 bases between. The CDR3 is 14 residues long. Germline loops: CDR1 SGHRS, CDR2 YFSETQ. The whole variable domain, remainder taken from reference TRBV5-1 and TRBJ1-2, is KAGVTQTPRYLIKTRGQQVTLSCSPISGHRSVSWYQQTPGQGLQFLFEYFSETQRNKGNFPGRFSGRQFSNSRSEMNVSTLELGDSALYLCASSLAGTTYGYTFGSGTRLTVV.

The chain couples TRBV5-1 to TRBJ2-7, with 7 bases matching TRBD2. Trimming removed 0 bases from V and 2 bases from J; junction bases left unmatched: 11. The CDR3 runs 17 residues. In germline, CDR1 is SGHRS, CDR2 YFSETQ. In DNA form, the CDR3 reads TGCGCCAGCAGCTTGGGGGGGGGAATAGCGGCCCCCTACGAGCAGTACTTC. Encoded protein: CASSLGGGIAAPYEQYF.

The chain has TRBV11-3 and TRBJ2-1, with no clear D. Trimming removed 2 bases at V and 5 bases at J, with 4 bases between. The CDR3 totals 12 residues. Looked up from germline, CDR1 is SGHNT and CDR2 is YENEEA. The chain's CDR3 is CASSLLDNEQFF. For the CDR3, the DNA is TGTGCCAGCAGCTTACTGGACAATGAGCAGTTCTTC.

This clone was seen only a few times. CDR3 amino acids: CASSIDGQGPQYF. In DNA, the CDR3 is TGTGCCAGTAGTATCGACGGACAGGGGCCGCAGTATTTT. The V and J genes are TRBV19 and TRBJ2-3; 9 nucleotides match TRBD1. CDR1 and CDR2 (germline): LNHDA, SQIVND (reference sequence). The CDR3 length is 13 residues. The V gene end was trimmed by 3 bases and the J gene end by 10 bases; junction bases not matched to a gene: 5. Looking up the rest from reference TRBV19 and TRBJ2-3 gives the full variable domain: DGGITQSPKYLFRKEGQNVTLSCEQNLNHDAMYWYRQDPGQGLRLIYYSQIVNDFQKGDIAEGYSVSREKKESFPLTVTSAQKNPTAFYLCASSIDGQGPQYFGPGTRLTVL.